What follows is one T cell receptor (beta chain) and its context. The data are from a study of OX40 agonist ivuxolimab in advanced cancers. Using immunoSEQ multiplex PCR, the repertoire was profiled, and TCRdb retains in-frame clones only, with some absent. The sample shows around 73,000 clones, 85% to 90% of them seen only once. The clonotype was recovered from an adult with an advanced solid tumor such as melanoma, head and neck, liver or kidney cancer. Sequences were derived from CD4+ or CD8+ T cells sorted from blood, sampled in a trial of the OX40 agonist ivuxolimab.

CDR3 loop: CSVAGGLAGSTDTQYF. The DNA for the CDR3 is TGCAGCGTAGCAGGGGGACTAGCGGGTAGCACAGATACGCAGTATTTT. V is TRBV29-1 and J is TRBJ2-3; 12 nucleotides match TRBD2. V gave up 6 bases and J gave up 0 bases; unmatched junction bases: 7. CDR3 length equals 16 residues. Germline V gene lookup returns CDR1 SQVTM and CDR2 ANQGSEA.